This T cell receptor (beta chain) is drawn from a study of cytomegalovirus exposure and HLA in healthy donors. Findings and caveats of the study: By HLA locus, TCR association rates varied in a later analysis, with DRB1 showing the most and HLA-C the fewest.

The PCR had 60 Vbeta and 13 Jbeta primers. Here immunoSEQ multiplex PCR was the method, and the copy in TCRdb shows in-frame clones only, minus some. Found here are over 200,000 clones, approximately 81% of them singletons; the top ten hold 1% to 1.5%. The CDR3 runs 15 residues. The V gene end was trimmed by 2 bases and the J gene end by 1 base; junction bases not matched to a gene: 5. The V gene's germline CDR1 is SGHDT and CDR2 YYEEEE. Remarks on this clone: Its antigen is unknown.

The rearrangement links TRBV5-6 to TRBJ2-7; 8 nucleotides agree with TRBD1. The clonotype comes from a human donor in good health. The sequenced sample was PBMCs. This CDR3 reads CASSFTGQGSYEQYF. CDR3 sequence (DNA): TGTGCCAGCAGCTTTACCGGACAGGGTTCCTACGAGCAGTACTTC. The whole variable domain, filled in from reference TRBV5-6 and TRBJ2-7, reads DAGVTQSPTHLIKTRGQQVTLRCSPKSGHDTVSWYQQALGQGPQFIFQYYEEEERQRGNFPDRFSGHQFPNYSSELNVNALLLGDSALYLCASSFTGQGSYEQYFGPGTRLTVT.